This T cell receptor (beta chain) was sequenced during a study of blood T cell repertoires in COVID-19 (dated by TCRdb to the early 2020s). In the study overall: Samples covering the acute and convalescent phases of COVID-19 were provided by collaborators in the United States, Italy and Spain. The repertoires were made available in a free public database intended to serve as a resource for research on the immune response to SARS-CoV-2. The material from the prospective study consisted of cDNA or gDNA derived from T cells, B-cell-depleted T cells, or PBMCs. Deeply sampled blood TCRbeta repertoires from subjects exposed to, actively infected with, or recovered from COVID-19 were included in the dataset. Nearly every sample came with metadata listing a de-identified subject ID, COVID-19 status, age in years and sex. The samples were drawn from the first 160 participants of the ongoing ImmuneRACE study and from some 1,300 subjects provided by 6 global collaborators. Where available, HLA class I and class II types were taken from metadata supplied by the sample provider and were not determined by assay-based typing. What the work shows at the level of the full study, not this receptor alone: The amount of clinical and demographic metadata varied by source and participant and was provided uncurated.

In the prospective study, participants were about 18 to 90 years old, resided in about two dozen geographic areas of the United States, and were enrolled through a virtual design. In the prospective study, participants were assigned to cohorts based on the clinical history participants reported in a screening survey and a study questionnaire. A participant counted as exposed if, within 2 weeks of entering the study, that participant had been in contact with someone who had a PCR-confirmed or clinician-diagnosed COVID-19 case. In the prospective study, mobile phlebotomists collected whole blood, serum and a nasopharyngeal or oropharyngeal swab from each participant. Over a roughly 2-month period, participants in the prospective study had the option of providing additional blood draws and questionnaires. Before DNA extraction, prospective study blood samples were shipped either frozen or at room temperature.

As to this clone: Its antigen is not yet known. No much larger clone is present one base from it, and per-base qualities are unavailable.

The immunoSEQ Assay, a bias-controlled multiplex PCR, was used to amplify TCRbeta CDR3 regions from genomic DNA. On the study's bioinformatics: Nucleated cell counts per sample were estimated from amplification of reference gene primers within the assay. To quantify the absolute abundance of each unique TCRbeta CDR3 rearrangement, sequence reads were collapsed and filtered. For each sample, productive Simpson clonality was calculated as the square root of Simpson's diversity index across productive rearrangements. TCRdb stores this immuneACCESS table with in-frame sequences only. Part of the clones is absent; in the studies checked, under half of the shortfall reflects unresolved V genes, and no reason is known for the rest. From that table come the V and J calls and clone size; the DNA was used to work out D and trimming. The sample table shows fewer than 350,000 clones, and around 85% are seen once. 1.5% to 2% of the sample comes from the top ten.

The sample consisted of PBMCs or T cells enriched from blood (not recorded which). The receptor was derived from a woman in her twenties or thirties who had been exposed to COVID-19.

The CDR3 reads as follows: CASTPGLSNQPQHF. In nucleotide form, the sequence is TGTGCCAGCACCCCTGGACTGTCCAATCAGCCCCAGCATTTT. The receptor chain draws on TRBV27 and TRBJ1-5, with the D gene uncertain. Including the terminal cysteine and phenylalanine, the CDR3 comprises 14 residues. Only the CDR3 region is kept as DNA, spanning 42 bases read in frame from base 1. Trimming takes 7 bases from V and 3 bases from J, and the germline ends sit 13 bases apart. CDR1 and CDR2 (MNHEY, SMNVEV) derive from the germline V gene (reference sequence).